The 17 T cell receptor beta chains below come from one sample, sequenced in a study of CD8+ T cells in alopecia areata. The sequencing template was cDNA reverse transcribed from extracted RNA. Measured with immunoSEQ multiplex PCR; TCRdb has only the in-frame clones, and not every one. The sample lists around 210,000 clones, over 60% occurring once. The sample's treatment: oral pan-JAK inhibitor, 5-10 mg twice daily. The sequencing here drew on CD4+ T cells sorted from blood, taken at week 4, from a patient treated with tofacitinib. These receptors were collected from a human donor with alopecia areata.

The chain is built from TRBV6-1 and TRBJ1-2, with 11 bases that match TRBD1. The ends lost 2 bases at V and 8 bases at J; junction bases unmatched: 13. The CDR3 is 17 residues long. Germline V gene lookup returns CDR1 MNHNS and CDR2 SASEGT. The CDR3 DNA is TGTGCCAGCAGTGAAATGGGACTCCGGACAGGGGGCAGCGGCTACACCTTC. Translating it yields CASSEMGLRTGGSGYTF.

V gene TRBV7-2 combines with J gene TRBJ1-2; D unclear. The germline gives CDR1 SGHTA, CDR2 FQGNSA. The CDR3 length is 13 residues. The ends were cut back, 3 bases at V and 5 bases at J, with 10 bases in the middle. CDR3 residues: CASSFNQGYGYTF. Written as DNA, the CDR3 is TGTGCCAGCAGCTTCAACCAAGGGTATGGCTACACCTTC.

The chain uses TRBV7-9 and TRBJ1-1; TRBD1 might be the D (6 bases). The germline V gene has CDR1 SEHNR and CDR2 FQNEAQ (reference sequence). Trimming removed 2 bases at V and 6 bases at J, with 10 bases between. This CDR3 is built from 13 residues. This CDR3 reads CASSLLGGPEAFF. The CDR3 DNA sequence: TGTGCCAGCAGCTTACTTGGGGGCCCTGAAGCTTTCTTT.

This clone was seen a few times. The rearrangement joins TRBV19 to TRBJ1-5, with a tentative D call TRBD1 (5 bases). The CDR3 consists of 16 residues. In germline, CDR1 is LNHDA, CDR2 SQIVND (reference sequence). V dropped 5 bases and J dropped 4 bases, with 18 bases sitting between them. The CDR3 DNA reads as TGTGCCAGTAGTCCGGTCGCGACAGTTACAAATCAGCCCCAGCATTTT. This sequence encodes CASSPVATVTNQPQHF. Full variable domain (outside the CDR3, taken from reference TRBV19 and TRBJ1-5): DGGITQSPKYLFRKEGQNVTLSCEQNLNHDAMYWYRQDPGQGLRLIYYSQIVNDFQKGDIAEGYSVSREKKESFPLTVTSAQKNPTAFYLCASSPVATVTNQPQHFGDGTRLSIL.

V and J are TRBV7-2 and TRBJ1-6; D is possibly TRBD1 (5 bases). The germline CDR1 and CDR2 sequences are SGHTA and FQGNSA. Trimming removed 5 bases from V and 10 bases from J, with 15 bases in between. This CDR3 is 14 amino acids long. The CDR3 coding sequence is TGTGCCAGCAGCCGCCCGGGCAGGGACTCACCCCTCCACTTT. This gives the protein CASSRPGRDSPLHF.

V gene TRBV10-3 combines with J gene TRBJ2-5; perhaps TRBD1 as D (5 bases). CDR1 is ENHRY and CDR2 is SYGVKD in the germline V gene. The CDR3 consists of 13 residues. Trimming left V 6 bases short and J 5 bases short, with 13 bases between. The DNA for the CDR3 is TGTGCCATCAGCGTCGGACAATGGGAGACCCAGTACTTC. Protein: CAISVGQWETQYF.

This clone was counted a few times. The CDR3 is CASSPPGPPYEQYF. DNA for the CDR3: TGTGCCAGCAGCCCCCCCGGGCCTCCCTACGAGCAGTACTTC. The chain recombines TRBV7-9 with TRBJ2-5; D is unclear. The end of the DNA aligns better with TRBJ2-7, so the J call may be wrong. Germline CDR1 SEHNR, CDR2 FQNEAQ (reference sequence). There are 14 residues in the CDR3.

The CDR3 here is CASSSGIQETQYF. CDR3 DNA: TGTGCCAGCTCTTCAGGGATACAAGAGACCCAGTACTTC. This chain joins TRBV18 and TRBJ2-5; maybe TRBD1 (5 bases). The CDR3 is 13 amino acids. From germline, CDR1 is KGHSH and CDR2 LQKENI. Trimming left V 6 bases short and J 2 bases short, with 10 bases between. The whole variable domain, remainder taken from reference TRBV18 and TRBJ2-5, is NAGVMQNPRHLVRRRGQEARLRCSPMKGHSHVYWYRQLPEEGLKFMVYLQKENIIDESGMPKERFSAEFPKEGPSILRIQQVVRGDSAAYFCASSSGIQETQYFGPGTRLLVL.

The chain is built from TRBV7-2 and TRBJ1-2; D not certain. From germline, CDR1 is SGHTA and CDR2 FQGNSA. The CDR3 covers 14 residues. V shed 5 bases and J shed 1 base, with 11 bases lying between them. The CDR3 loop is CASSADKHNYGYTF. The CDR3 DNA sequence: TGTGCCAGCAGCGCCGATAAGCATAACTATGGCTACACCTTC.

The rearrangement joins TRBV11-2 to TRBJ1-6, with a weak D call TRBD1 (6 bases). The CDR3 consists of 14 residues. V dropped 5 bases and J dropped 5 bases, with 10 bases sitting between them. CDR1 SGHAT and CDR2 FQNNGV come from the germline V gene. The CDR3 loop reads CASSLEGDNSPLHF. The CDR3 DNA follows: TGTGCCAGCAGCCTCGAGGGGGATAATTCACCCCTCCACTTT. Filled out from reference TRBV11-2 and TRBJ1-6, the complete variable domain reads EAGVAQSPRYKIIEKRQSVAFWCNPISGHATLYWYQQILGQGPKLLIQFQNNGVVDDSQLPKDRFSAERLKGVDSTLKIQPAKLEDSAVYLCASSLEGDNSPLHFGNGTRLTVT.

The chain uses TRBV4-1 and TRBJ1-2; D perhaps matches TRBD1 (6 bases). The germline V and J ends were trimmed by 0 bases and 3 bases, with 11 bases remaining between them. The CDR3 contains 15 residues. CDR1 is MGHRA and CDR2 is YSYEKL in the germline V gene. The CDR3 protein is CASSQDRGADYGYTF. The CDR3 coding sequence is TGCGCCAGCAGCCAAGATCGGGGGGCGGACTATGGCTACACCTTC.

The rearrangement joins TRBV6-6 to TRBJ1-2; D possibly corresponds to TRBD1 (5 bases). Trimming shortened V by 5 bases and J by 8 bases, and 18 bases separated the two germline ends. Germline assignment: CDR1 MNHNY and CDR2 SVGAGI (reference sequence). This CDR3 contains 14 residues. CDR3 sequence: CASSPPVGAYGYTF. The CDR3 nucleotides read TGTGCCAGCAGTCCCCCTGTTGGGGCATACGGCTACACCTTC.

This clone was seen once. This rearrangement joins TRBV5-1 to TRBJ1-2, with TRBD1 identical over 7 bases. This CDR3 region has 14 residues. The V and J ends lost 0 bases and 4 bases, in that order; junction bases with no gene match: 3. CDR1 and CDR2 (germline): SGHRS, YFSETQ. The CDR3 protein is CASSLEAGGYGYTF. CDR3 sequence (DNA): TGCGCCAGCAGCTTGGAGGCAGGGGGCTATGGCTACACCTTC.

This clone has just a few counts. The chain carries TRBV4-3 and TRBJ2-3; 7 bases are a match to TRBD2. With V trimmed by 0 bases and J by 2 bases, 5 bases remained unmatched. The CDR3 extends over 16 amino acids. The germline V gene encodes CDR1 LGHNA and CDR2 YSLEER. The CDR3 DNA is TGCGCCAGCAGCCAAGAAAGGCGGGGGATCACAGATACGCAGTATTTT. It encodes CASSQERRGITDTQYF.

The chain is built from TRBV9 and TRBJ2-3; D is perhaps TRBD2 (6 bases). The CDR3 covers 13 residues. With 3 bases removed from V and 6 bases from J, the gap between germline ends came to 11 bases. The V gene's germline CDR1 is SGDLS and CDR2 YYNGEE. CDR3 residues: CASSEGGRDTQYF. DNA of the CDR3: TGTGCCAGCAGCGAGGGAGGCCGGGATACGCAGTATTTT.

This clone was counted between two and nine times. This CDR3 is CSVFGPPAATEAFF. The CDR3 DNA reads as TGCAGCGTTTTCGGTCCGCCGGCAGCCACTGAAGCTTTCTTT. This chain connects TRBV29-1 to TRBJ1-1; D not resolved. Deletions cut 5 bases from V and 4 bases from J, with 17 bases between. Germline V gene lookup returns CDR1 SQVTM and CDR2 ANQGSEA. This CDR3 has 14 amino acids.

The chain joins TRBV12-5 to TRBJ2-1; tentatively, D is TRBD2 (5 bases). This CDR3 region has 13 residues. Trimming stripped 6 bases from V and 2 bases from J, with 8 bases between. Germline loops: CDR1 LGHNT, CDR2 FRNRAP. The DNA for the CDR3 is TGTGCTAGTGGGAGGAGGCCCTACAATGAGCAGTTCTTC. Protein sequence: CASGRRPYNEQFF. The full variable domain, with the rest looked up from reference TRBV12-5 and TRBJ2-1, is DARVTQTPRHKVTEMGQEVTMRCQPILGHNTVFWYRQTMMQGLELLAYFRNRAPLDDSGMPKDRFSAEMPDATLATLKIQPSEPRDSAVYFCASGRRPYNEQFFGPGTRLTVL.